Following are 30 T cell receptor beta chains from one sample sequenced in a study of regulatory T cells in long-lasting Graves disease. Both iRepertoire HTBI primers and Arm-PCR of CDR3 regions were used to build the TCR beta libraries. Via MiXCR, TCRdb re-called the multiplex PCR reads, giving one row per CDR3 protein. The sample lists about 440,000 distinct CDR3 sequences; 16% were seen once. Time point described: newly diagnosed GD, antithyroid drugs for less than 3 months. Preparation of the TCR library used RNA extracted from PBMCs. The same sample was also used in a study of T cells in Graves' hyperthyroidism and ophthalmopathy.

The sequencing used peripheral blood mononuclear cells (PBMCs), collected at new diagnosis, from a patient treated with antithyroid drugs. These receptors were taken from a woman between 18 and 29 years old with Graves disease.

This clonotype has a count of ten or more. The rearrangement links TRBV6-2 or TRBV6-3 to TRBJ2-7; D remains unclear. The CDR3 loop spans 14 amino acids. Deletions cut 2 bases from V and 6 bases from J, with 14 bases between. Germline CDR1 is MNHEY and CDR2 is SVGEGT. The CDR3 region is CASSYNPGWTEQYF. CDR3 DNA: TGTGCCAGCAGTTACAACCCGGGCTGGACCGAGCAGTACTTC.

About this clonotype: A read error may be the cause here, since a much bigger clone is one base away. The gene calls are TRBV20-1 and TRBJ2-7, with 11 bases matching TRBD2. Germline trimming cut 3 bases from V and 3 bases from J; bases unmatched to any gene: 16. This CDR3 is 18 amino acids long. CDR1 DFQATT and CDR2 SNEGSKA come from the germline V gene (reference sequence). The CDR3 region is CSARDRGASGRHFYEQYF. The CDR3 DNA reads TGCAGTGCTAGGGACCGGGGGGCTAGCGGGAGGCACTTCTACGAGCAGTACTTC.

Notes on this clonotype: The CDR3 ends on some other residue instead of the conserved phenylalanine or tryptophan, so this is likely a read error. The chain couples TRBV10-2 to TRBJ2-1; TRBD2 aligns across 12 bases. The CDR3 loop spans 15 amino acids. The V gene's germline CDR1 is WSHSY and CDR2 SAAADI. The V segment lost 6 bases and the J segment 4 bases; nucleotides outside the gene matches: 4. CDR3 in amino acids: CASRRTSGAYNEQFL. CDR3 coding DNA: TGCGCCAGCAGGAGGACTAGCGGGGCTTACAATGAGCAGTTCCTC.

This clonotype has at least ten counts. This chain links TRBV28 with TRBJ1-2; 10 bases match TRBD1. Germline V gene sequence: CDR1 MDHEN, CDR2 SYDVKM. V shed 6 bases, J shed 8 bases, and the junction held 9 bases outside the gene matches. The CDR3 is made up of 14 amino acids. DNA of the CDR3: TGTGCCAGCAGGCGACAGGGGGCTCAGTTGGGCTACACCTTC. It codes for CASRRQGAQLGYTF.

In this sample, this clonotype turned up many times. V is TRBV20-1 and J is TRBJ2-7; 7 bases match TRBD2. Trimming cost V 0 bases and J 7 bases; bases outside gene matches: 12. Germline CDR1 reads DFQATT; CDR2 reads SNEGSKA (reference sequence). CDR3 length equals 15 residues. CDR3 DNA: TGCAGTGCTAGAGATCGGACTAGTGACTTACGGGAGCAGTACTTC. Amino acid sequence: CSARDRTSDLREQYF.

This clonotype was seen at least ten times. The genes are TRBV12-3 or TRBV12-4 and TRBJ2-5; TRBD2 agrees at 12 bases. Trimming at V came to 6 bases and at J to 5 bases, leaving 10 bases not matched to a gene. The length of the CDR3 is 16 residues. For the CDR3, the DNA is TGTGCCAGCAGAAGTACTAGCGGGAGGTCGATGGAGACCCAGTACTTC. It codes for CASRSTSGRSMETQYF.

This clonotype occurred many times. The rearrangement uses TRBV12-3 or TRBV12-4 and TRBJ1-6; 10 nucleotides align to TRBD1. Trimming removed 5 bases from V and 10 bases from J; junction bases left unmatched: 5. The CDR3 length is 14 residues. CDR3 loop: CASSTGTGDSPLHF. The CDR3 DNA is TGTGCCAGCAGTACCGGGACAGGGGACTCACCCCTCCACTTT.

The sample holds many counts of this clonotype. The chain employs TRBV28 and TRBJ2-7; 7 nucleotides line up with TRBD2. This CDR3 region has 16 residues. Unmatched junction bases numbered 13, after V lost 6 bases and J lost 2 bases. Germline values: CDR1 MDHEN, CDR2 SYDVKM. CDR3 region: CASSWKTGTNTYEQYF. In DNA form, the CDR3 reads TGTGCCAGCAGCTGGAAAACCGGGACTAACACCTACGAGCAGTACTTC.

The chain is built from TRBV28 and TRBJ2-2; D remains ambiguous. Germline assignment: CDR1 MDHEN and CDR2 SYDVKM. Trimming took 6 bases from V and 7 from J, leaving 9 bases between them. The CDR3 is 12 amino acids. CDR3 nucleotide sequence: TGTGCCAGCAGCGCCCCGATCGGGGAGCTGTTTTTT. Residues: CASSAPIGELFF.

In this sample, this clonotype turned up many times. The chain combines TRBV20-1 with TRBJ2-7, with 9 bases fitting TRBD1. This CDR3 has 14 residues. Germline CDR1 DFQATT, CDR2 SNEGSKA (reference sequence). With V trimmed by 2 bases and J by 3 bases, 5 bases remained unmatched. CDR3 sequence reads: CSARWGQGVYEQYF. CDR3 in DNA: TGCAGTGCTAGATGGGGACAGGGTGTCTACGAGCAGTACTTC.

This clonotype appeared many times. The J gene is TRBJ2-1, the V gene TRBV3-1, with 8 positions matching TRBD2. Per the germline V gene, CDR1 is LGHDT and CDR2 is YNNKEL (reference sequence). This CDR3 has 16 residues. V was clipped by 4 bases and J by 4 bases; unmatched bases: 9. The CDR3 sequence: CASSPRGAGEYNEQFF. CDR3 nucleotide sequence: TGTGCCAGCAGCCCACGAGGAGCGGGAGAATACAATGAGCAGTTCTTC.

There are many counts of this clonotype. The chain is built from TRBV12-3 or TRBV12-4 and TRBJ2-7; the D is unclear. Deletions cut 7 bases from V and 2 bases from J, with 15 bases between. CDR3 length: 14 amino acids. CDR3 protein: CASTAGPVAYEQYF. The CDR3 region has the DNA TGTGCCAGCACCGCCGGACCCGTGGCCTACGAGCAGTACTTC.

This clonotype was detected ten times or more. V and J are TRBV6-5 and TRBJ2-2, with D hard to call. In germline, CDR1 is MNHEY, CDR2 SVGAGI. The CDR3 is 15 residues long. V was shortened by 2 bases and J by 2 bases, with 9 bases between the two germline ends. Here the CDR3 reads CASSYQRSNTGELFF. The CDR3 DNA reads as TGTGCCAGCAGTTACCAGAGATCAAACACCGGGGAGCTGTTTTTT.

This sequence joins TRBV30 and TRBJ1-1; D ambiguous. V shed 4 bases and J shed 6 bases, with 12 bases lying between them. This CDR3 has 12 amino acids. Germline CDR1 is GTSNPN and CDR2 is SVGIG (reference sequence). The CDR3 reads CAWTPGSPEAFF. For the CDR3, the DNA is TGTGCCTGGACGCCGGGCTCCCCTGAAGCTTTCTTT.

On this clonotype itself: A much larger clonotype is one base distant, so this may be a read error. The chain is built from TRBV5-1 and TRBJ2-2; a weak D match, TRBD2 (6 bases). Germline V lookup: CDR1 SGHRS, CDR2 YFSETQ. The V and J ends lost 4 bases and 5 bases respectively, with 21 bases between them. CDR3 length: 17 amino acids. Here the CDR3 DNA reads TGCGCCAGCAGCCGAAACCCCGGGATTAGCGGTACCGGGGAGCTGTTTTTT. Translation gives CASSRNPGISGTGELFF.

This clonotype was observed at least ten times. The rearrangement uses TRBV6-1 and TRBJ2-5; either TRBD1 or TRBD2 may fit D (5 bases each). V was clipped by 8 bases and J by 5 bases, with 18 bases between them. This CDR3 has 14 residues. The germline V gene encodes CDR1 MNHNS and CDR2 SASEGT. The CDR3 DNA is TGTGCCAGCCAAAGTGGGGGAACCCTGGAGACCCAGTACTTC. This gives the protein CASQSGGTLETQYF.

This clonotype has only a few counts. This sequence joins TRBV6-1 and TRBJ2-3, with D perhaps TRBD1 or TRBD2 (6 bases each). V lost 9 bases to trimming and J lost 1 base, with 20 bases between them. Germline CDR1 reads MNHNS; CDR2 reads SASEGT. The CDR3 totals 16 residues. The DNA for the CDR3 is TGTGCCAGTAACACGAGGGGGGCGCCTGGCACAGATACGCAGTATTTT. It encodes CASNTRGAPGTDTQYF.

The chain joins TRBV12-3 or TRBV12-4 to TRBJ1-2, with a weak D call TRBD1 (5 bases). The CDR3 sequence is 14 residues long. Between the trimmed V and J ends, which lost 6 bases and 2 bases, there was a span of 13 bases. The CDR3 sequence: CASSQRDVNYGYTF. The CDR3 DNA is TGTGCCAGCAGCCAGAGGGACGTAAACTATGGCTACACCTTC.

The chain couples TRBV20-1 to TRBJ2-2, with D tentatively TRBD2 (5 bases). Germline CDR1 and CDR2: DFQATT and SNEGSKA (reference sequence). Trimming left V 5 bases short and J 6 bases short, with 16 bases between. CDR3 length equals 14 residues. This CDR3 is CSALPGITSGELFF. The CDR3 coding sequence is TGCAGTGCTTTACCGGGAATTACGTCCGGGGAGCTGTTTTTT.

The rearrangement links TRBV11-2 to TRBJ1-5; D unclear. CDR1 SGHAT and CDR2 FQNNGV come from the germline V gene. CDR3 length: 14 residues. With 4 bases removed from V and 3 bases from J, the gap between germline ends came to 10 bases. CDR3 DNA sequence: TGTGCCAGCAGCTGGGAGGGTCCCAATCAGCCCCAGCATTTT. Its protein product is CASSWEGPNQPQHF.

The table lists this clonotype with many counts. The rearrangement uses TRBV28 and TRBJ2-2; 9 nucleotides match TRBD2. The V gene's germline CDR1 is MDHEN and CDR2 SYDVKM. V shed 5 bases and J 1 base; nucleotides not matched to a gene: 11. The CDR3 is made up of 18 amino acids. CDR3 sequence: CASSPKRLAGVNTGELFF. CDR3 coding DNA: TGTGCCAGCAGTCCTAAGCGGTTAGCGGGAGTGAACACCGGGGAGCTGTTTTTT. Together with reference TRBV28 and TRBJ2-2, the CDR3 gives the full variable domain: DVKVTQSSRYLVKRTGEKVFLECVQDMDHENMFWYRQDPGLGLRLIYFSYDVKMKEKGDIPEGYSVSREKKERFSLILESASTNQTSMYLCASSPKRLAGVNTGELFFGEGSRLTVL.

The chain has TRBV9 and TRBJ2-7; a possible D gene is TRBD1 (6 bases). Trimming stripped 3 bases from V and 5 bases from J, with 15 bases between. In germline, CDR1 is SGDLS, CDR2 YYNGEE. The CDR3 runs 14 residues. The CDR3 bases are TGTGCCAGCAGCGCACCTGGGGGCCAAAACGAGCAGTACTTC. Its translation is CASSAPGGQNEQYF.

This chain connects TRBV25-1 to TRBJ2-4; TRBD2 agrees at 10 bases. CDR3 length: 16 residues. CDR1 is MGHDK, CDR2 SYGVNS, per germline. After removal of 5 bases from V and 6 bases from J, the junction contained 10 bases not matched to a gene. As DNA, the CDR3 is TGTGCCAGCAGTCGGCTAGCGGGAGACAACCCAAACATTCAGTACTTC. Amino acids: CASSRLAGDNPNIQYF. The complete variable domain, with remaining parts taken from reference TRBV25-1 and TRBJ2-4, reads EADIYQTPRYLVIGTGKKITLECSQTMGHDKMYWYQQDPGMELHLIHYSYGVNSTEKGDLSSESTVSRIRTEHFPLTLESARPSHTSQYLCASSRLAGDNPNIQYFGAGTRLSVL.

This chain joins TRBV20-1 and TRBJ1-1, with 7 nucleotides matching TRBD1. V shed 6 bases, J shed 0 bases, and the junction held 13 bases outside the gene matches. This CDR3 is 16 amino acids long. The germline V gene encodes CDR1 DFQATT and CDR2 SNEGSKA (reference sequence). CDR3 region: CSAKIPRTGLNTEAFF. For the CDR3, the DNA is TGCAGTGCAAAGATCCCCAGGACAGGTCTGAACACTGAAGCTTTCTTT.

As concerns this clonotype: This sequence may be a read error, since a much larger clone differs from it by one base. The rearrangement uses TRBV5-6 and TRBJ2-3; TRBD2 matches at 9 bases. The closer fit of TRBJ2-1 to the DNA end suggests the J call may be wrong. CDR3 length: 14 amino acids. Germline-derived CDR1 and CDR2 are SGHDT and YYEEEE. This chain's CDR3 is CASLVVGSGGEQFF. Here the CDR3 DNA reads TGTGCCAGTTTGGTCGTTGGGAGCGGGGGGGAGCAGTTCTTC.

In its sample, this clonotype was seen once. V is TRBV29-1 and J is TRBJ1-2, with 7 positions matching TRBD1. The trim removed 4 bases at V and 4 bases at J, leaving 6 bases unmatched. Germline-derived CDR1 and CDR2 are SQVTM and ANQGSEA. The CDR3 spans 13 residues. The CDR3 sequence: CSVASGGAYGYTF. Written as DNA, the CDR3 is TGCAGCGTTGCGTCAGGGGGGGCCTATGGCTACACCTTC.

The CDR3 spells CAISESGPTNEKLFF. The CDR3 DNA reads as TGTGCCATCAGTGAATCGGGGCCAACTAATGAAAAACTGTTTTTT. The J gene is TRBJ1-4, the V gene TRBV10-3; possible D gene TRBD1, 5 bases. Trimming removed 3 bases at V and 0 bases at J, with 8 bases between. Per germline, CDR1 ENHRY and CDR2 SYGVKD. This CDR3 comprises 15 residues.

The chain has TRBV7-2 and TRBJ2-2; 7 bases line up with TRBD2. The CDR3 contains 18 residues. Losses at the gene ends were 6 bases for V and 1 base for J; bases not matched to a gene: 14. Per germline, CDR1 SGHTA and CDR2 FQGNSA. The chain's CDR3 is CASSPTSLLAGNTGELFF. The CDR3, as DNA: TGTGCCAGCAGTCCTACTTCCCTCTTAGCGGGGAACACCGGGGAGCTGTTTTTT.

This clonotype has just a few counts. V is TRBV27 and J is TRBJ2-6; D not certain. V lost 6 bases, J lost 5 bases, and 8 bases lay in between. This CDR3 is built from 13 residues. CDR1 and CDR2 from the germline V gene are MNHEY and SMNVEV (reference sequence). The DNA for the CDR3 is TGTGCCAGCAGAACCTTTCGGGCCAACGTCCTGACTTTC. This sequence encodes CASRTFRANVLTF.

In its sample, this clonotype was seen many times. The chain is built from TRBV12-3 or TRBV12-4 and TRBJ1-2, with unresolved D. The germline V and J ends were trimmed by 1 base and 5 bases, with 5 bases remaining between them. The length of the CDR3 is 12 residues. The CDR3 DNA is TGTGCCAGCAGTTTAGGGGAATATGGCTACACCTTC. It yields the protein CASSLGEYGYTF.